One sample yielded the 5 T cell receptor beta chains listed below, sequenced in a study of shared clonotypes between healthy human individuals. Profiling relied on immunoSEQ multiplex PCR, and the TCRdb table lists in-frame clones only, not all of them. Among under 2,500,000 clones, 90% to 96% were seen once, and the ten largest hold about 0.13%. The sample was naive CD4+ T cells sorted from blood. The subset was: CD45RA+ positively selected. All receptors come from a man aged 18 to 30 in good health.

As regards this clone: Germline and junction disagree at one end, which may indicate a read error. This same CDR3 is encoded by further DNA sequences in the sample. J is TRBJ1-2 and V is TRBV30; possibly TRBD1 for D (5 bases). Looked up from germline, CDR1 is GTSNPN and CDR2 is SVGIG (reference sequence). The CDR3 covers 14 residues. The CDR3 is CAWTGTSPNYGYTF. In nucleotides, the CDR3 is TGTGCCTGGACTGGGACTTCCCCTAATTATGGCTACACCTTC. Variable domain in full (rest from reference TRBV30 and TRBJ1-2): SQTIHQWPATLVQPVGSPLSLECTVEGTSNPNLYWYRQAAGRGLQLLFYSVGIGQISSEVPQNLSASRPQDRQFILSSKKLLLSDSGFYLCAWTGTSPNYGYTFGSGTRLTVV.

The chain combines TRBV18 with TRBJ1-2, with D unclear. The CDR3 spans 13 residues. Trimming took off 5 bases at V and 2 bases at J, with 9 bases between the two ends. The V gene's germline CDR1 is KGHSH and CDR2 LQKENI. The DNA of the CDR3 is TGTGCCAGCTCATCAGAACTGAACTATGGCTACACCTTC. Amino acids: CASSSELNYGYTF.

The chain combines TRBV4-1 with TRBJ2-1; 10 bases match TRBD2. The ends lost 4 bases at V and 5 bases at J; junction bases unmatched: 20. CDR3 length: 20 amino acids. Germline lookup yields CDR1 MGHRA and CDR2 YSYEKL. The CDR3 DNA reads TGCGCCAGCAGCCCCGTCCCTCCTAGCGGGAGAATTTGGGCGCACAATGAGCAGTTCTTC. As protein: CASSPVPPSGRIWAHNEQFF.

The CDR3 coding sequence is TGTGCCAGCAGCGTAGGTTCGGCGGACTGGGCGGATACGCAGTATTTT. Encoded protein: CASSVGSADWADTQYF. V gene TRBV9 combines with J gene TRBJ2-3; the D gene is possibly TRBD2 (5 bases). Germline CDR1 reads SGDLS; CDR2 reads YYNGEE. The CDR3 is made up of 16 amino acids. V dropped 0 bases and J dropped 6 bases, with 17 bases sitting between them.

The chain has TRBV6-6 and TRBJ2-5; the D is unclear. Per germline, CDR1 MNHNY and CDR2 SVGAGI (reference sequence). Trimming took 0 bases from V and 4 from J, leaving 12 bases between them. The CDR3 loop spans 15 amino acids. The CDR3 DNA sequence: TGTGCCAGCAGTTACTCCGCCATCCCGGGAGAGACCCAGTACTTC. Protein: CASSYSAIPGETQYF.